The clone carrying this T cell receptor beta chain was recorded only once. The entry originates in a study of blood T cell repertoires in COVID-19. CDR1 and CDR2 (germline): SGHRS, YFSETQ. V was shortened by 0 bases and J by 2 bases, with 9 bases between the two germline ends. The CDR3 sequence is 15 residues long. In the source study's methods: Reference gene primer amplification gave estimated nucleated cell counts. Produced via immunoSEQ multiplex PCR; TCRdb's table is partial and in-frame only. The DNA was the basis for D and trimming; V, J and clone size are from that table. Seen here are about 130,000 clones, approximately 85% observed once, and the top ten hold around 6.3%.

The gene calls are TRBV5-1 and TRBJ1-3; tentatively, D is TRBD1 (6 bases). The TCR was taken from a man at least 80 years old with active or convalescent COVID-19. The sample comprised peripheral blood. The chain's CDR3 is CASSLVSGAGNTIYF. DNA of the CDR3: TGCGCCAGCAGCTTGGTATCAGGGGCTGGAAACACCATATATTTT.